This entry features one TCR beta chain sequence. This sample is drawn from a study of cytomegalovirus exposure and HLA in healthy donors. The length of the CDR3 is 12 residues. CDR1 is SQVTM, CDR2 ANQGSEA, per germline. Both 60 Vbeta primers and 13 Jbeta primers went into the PCR. Some clones are missing from TCRdb's copy, which holds only in-frame ones; the method was immunoSEQ multiplex PCR. Among approximately 93,000 clones listed, under 90% were seen once. Sequenced input: PBMCs. V gene TRBV29-1 combines with J gene TRBJ2-5, with 8 bases matching TRBD1. The assigned J gene may be wrong: the sequence end matches TRBJ2-7 better. The clonotype was recovered from a man aged 50-59 years in good health and CMV-seronegative. The CDR3 DNA sequence: TGCAGCGACCGGGACAGGACCTACGAGCAGTACTTC. Protein sequence: CSDRDRTYEQYF.